The source of this T cell receptor (beta chain) is a study of T cells in narcolepsy. The wider study: Healthy controls were enrolled alongside patients with narcolepsy type 1 or type 2. Study findings and constraints: Autoreactive HCRT-specific and TRIB2-specific clonotypes were marked in same-patient CSF-versus-blood CD4+ comparisons. Reportedly, autoreactive clonotypes were serially detected in patients' blood but not controls'.

This CDR3 has 12 amino acids. V lost 3 bases, J lost 8 bases, and 10 bases lay in between. The germline V gene encodes CDR1 LNHNV and CDR2 YYDKDF (reference sequence). A remark on this clone: Its antigen is unknown.

Repertoires were generated with immunoSEQ multiplex PCR, while TCRdb's copy carries only in-frame clones and drops some. This table has approximately 10,000 clones, about 94% appearing once. The sequence was collected from a human donor with narcolepsy. This chain connects TRBV15 to TRBJ1-2; D is ambiguous. Sequenced material: CD45RA- memory CD4+ T cells from PBMCs. The CDR3 DNA follows: TGTGCCACCAGCAGCCTTTATGGGGGCTACACCTTC. The encoded protein is CATSSLYGGYTF. The variable domain in full, completed from reference TRBV15 and TRBJ1-2, reads DAMVIQNPRYQVTQFGKPVTLSCSQTLNHNVMYWYQQKSSQAPKLLFHYYDKDFNNEADTPDNFQSRRPNTSFCFLDIRSPGLGDTAMYLCATSSLYGGYTFGSGTRLTVV.